This T cell receptor beta chain is drawn from a study of blood T cell repertoires in COVID-19. Trimming removed 8 bases from V and 0 bases from J, with 7 bases in between. This CDR3 is 12 amino acids long. Germline CDR1 reads LNHDA; CDR2 reads SQIVND (reference sequence). Using immunoSEQ multiplex PCR, the repertoire was profiled, and TCRdb retains in-frame clones only, with some absent. The top ten hold around 1.6% of the sample, which has roughly 140,000 clones, roughly four fifths seen once. The chain has TRBV19 and TRBJ1-1, with D unclear. Sequenced sample: PBMCs or T cells enriched from blood (not recorded which). The sequence derives from a young woman who had been exposed to COVID-19. The DNA of the CDR3 is TGTGCCAGTGGCCAGGTGAACACTGAAGCTTTCTTT. Protein product: CASGQVNTEAFF.